Shown below are 16 T cell receptor beta chains from a single sample sequenced in a study of T cell changes during pregnancy in multiple sclerosis. Assay used: immunoSEQ multiplex PCR; TCRdb lists only in-frame clones, some missing. Seen here are around 61,000 clones, around 89% observed once, and the top ten hold 0.89%. The material sequenced was peripheral blood, taken in the first trimester of pregnancy. Receptors originate from a female donor in good health, enrolled as a control in a pregnancy study.

The J gene is TRBJ1-5, the V gene TRBV7-2, with D uncertain. The CDR3 is made up of 15 amino acids. Per the germline V gene, CDR1 is SGHTA and CDR2 is FQGNSA. Trimming took 0 bases from V and 1 from J, leaving 7 bases between them. CDR3 sequence: CASSLAPGSNQPQHF. The CDR3 DNA reads TGTGCCAGCAGCTTAGCGCCGGGAAGCAATCAGCCCCAGCATTTT.

Worth noting for this clone: The same CDR3 also results from other DNA sequences found in this sample. The chain is built from TRBV18 and TRBJ1-1; 7 positions agree with TRBD1. CDR3 length equals 14 residues. CDR1 is KGHSH, CDR2 LQKENI, per germline. The trim removed 3 bases at V and 3 bases at J, leaving 4 bases unmatched. The chain's CDR3 is CASSPRTGDTEAFF. The CDR3, as DNA: TGTGCCAGCTCACCGAGAACAGGGGACACTGAAGCTTTCTTT.

This chain uses TRBV5-6 with TRBJ2-2; D might be TRBD2 (6 bases). Trimming removed 0 bases from V and 0 bases from J, with 9 bases in between. The CDR3 runs 16 residues. CDR1 and CDR2 from the germline V gene are SGHDT and YYEEEE. CDR3 nucleotide sequence: TGTGCCAGCAGCTTGGGGGGGAGGTCGAACACCGGGGAGCTGTTTTTT. Protein product: CASSLGGRSNTGELFF.

This chain links TRBV11-3 with TRBJ1-1; 7 positions match TRBD1. CDR1 is SGHNT, CDR2 YENEEA, per germline. The CDR3 length is 13 residues. J gave up 11 bases and V 5 bases, and 11 bases lay outside the gene matches. CDR3 nucleotide sequence: TGTGCCAGCAGCGCCGGACAGGCGGTGATGGCTTTCTTT. The encoded protein is CASSAGQAVMAFF.

The J gene is TRBJ2-7, the V gene TRBV7-2; D might be TRBD2 (6 bases). V was cut by 4 bases and J by 0 bases, with 13 bases left in between. Germline-derived CDR1 and CDR2 are SGHTA and FQGNSA. CDR3 length: 15 amino acids. The CDR3 protein is CASSSGGTYSYEQYF. The CDR3 DNA reads as TGTGCCAGCAGCTCCGGCGGGACCTACTCCTACGAGCAGTACTTC.

The DNA of the CDR3 is TGTGCCAGCAGTTATCCTCTGGACAGGGCTGAAGATACGCAGTATTTT. Translation gives CASSYPLDRAEDTQYF. The rearrangement uses TRBV6-6 and TRBJ2-3; 8 bases line up with TRBD1. This CDR3 comprises 16 residues. Trimming took 3 bases from V and 5 from J; bases not matched to a gene: 10. Germline loops: CDR1 MNHNY, CDR2 SVGAGI (reference sequence).

The V call is TRBV7-9, the J call TRBJ2-1, with a possible D match to TRBD2 (6 bases). The CDR3 runs to 14 residues. CDR1 and CDR2 from the germline V gene are SEHNR and FQNEAQ (reference sequence). Between the trimmed V and J ends, which lost 5 bases and 5 bases, there was a span of 13 bases. CDR3 DNA: TGTGCCAGCAGCCCGAGGTTAGCGGACAATGAGCAGTTCTTC. Residues: CASSPRLADNEQFF.

DNA of the CDR3: TGTGCCAGCAGGTCGTCCTACGAGCAGTACTTC. Encoded protein: CASRSSYEQYF. J is TRBJ2-7 and V is TRBV7-2; D gene uncertain. Trimming pared 6 bases from V and 1 base from J, leaving 4 bases between. This CDR3 is 11 amino acids long. Looked up from germline, CDR1 is SGHTA and CDR2 is FQGNSA. The variable domain in full, completed from reference TRBV7-2 and TRBJ2-7, reads GAGVSQSPSNKVTEKGKDVELRCDPISGHTALYWYRQSLGQGLEFLIYFQGNSAPDKSGLPSDRFSAERTGGSVSTLTIQRTQQEDSAVYLCASRSSYEQYFGPGTRLTVT.

The CDR3 nucleotides are TGTGCCAGTAGAACCGGGACAAAAAACTATGGCTACACCTTC. Protein: CASRTGTKNYGYTF. V usage is TRBV19 and J usage is TRBJ1-2, with D tentatively TRBD1 (6 bases). Germline CDR1 LNHDA, CDR2 SQIVND (reference sequence). This CDR3 is 14 amino acids long. Trimming took off 6 bases at V and 2 bases at J, with 13 bases between the two ends.

V is TRBV7-8 and J is TRBJ1-6, with D tentatively TRBD1 (5 bases). CDR1 SGHVS and CDR2 FQNEAQ come from the germline V gene. The CDR3 totals 14 residues. Trimming cost V 3 bases and J 4 bases, with 7 bases left between them. The CDR3 sequence: CASSFDRYNSPLHF. CDR3 nucleotide sequence: TGTGCCAGCAGCTTCGACAGATATAATTCACCCCTCCACTTT.

The chain joins TRBV4-3 to TRBJ1-4; 7 bases are shared with TRBD1. J lost 8 bases, V lost 0 bases, and 6 bases had no gene match. Germline V gene data show CDR1 as LGHNA and CDR2 as YSLEER. The CDR3 covers 15 residues. CDR3 residues: CASSQDQGDGEKLFF. In nucleotides, the CDR3 is TGCGCCAGCAGCCAAGATCAGGGGGACGGGGAAAAACTGTTTTTT.

The chain joins TRBV4-1 to TRBJ2-7; 8 nucleotides align to TRBD1. There are 15 residues in the CDR3. V lost 6 bases to trimming and J lost 4 bases; unmatched junction nucleotides: 11. The germline gives CDR1 MGHRA, CDR2 YSYEKL. Written as DNA, the CDR3 is TGCGCCAGCAGATCAATAGGGACAGGTCGGTACGAGCAGTACTTC. Translating it yields CASRSIGTGRYEQYF.

This chain's CDR3 is CASSFWLQETQYF. CDR3 DNA: TGTGCCAGCAGCTTTTGGCTTCAAGAGACCCAGTACTTC. The J gene is TRBJ2-5, the V gene TRBV7-9; D gene unclear. The CDR3 spans 13 residues. Germline CDR1 and CDR2: SEHNR and FQNEAQ (reference sequence). V lost 3 bases and J lost 2, with 7 bases in between.

This chain connects TRBV28 to TRBJ1-5, with 9 bases aligning to TRBD1. Germline CDR1 and CDR2: MDHEN and SYDVKM. The CDR3 totals 17 residues. Trimming at V came to 5 bases and at J to 1 base, leaving 9 bases not matched to a gene. CDR3 DNA sequence: TGTGCCAGCAGTCGGGACAGGGAGGTTGGGAGCAATCAGCCCCAGCATTTT. Residues: CASSRDREVGSNQPQHF. Together with reference TRBV28 and TRBJ1-5, the CDR3 gives the full variable domain: DVKVTQSSRYLVKRTGEKVFLECVQDMDHENMFWYRQDPGLGLRLIYFSYDVKMKEKGDIPEGYSVSREKKERFSLILESASTNQTSMYLCASSRDREVGSNQPQHFGDGTRLSIL.

This chain uses TRBV7-8 with TRBJ2-1; possible D gene TRBD2, 6 bases. The germline V and J ends were trimmed by 2 bases and 4 bases, with 12 bases remaining between them. This CDR3 comprises 15 residues. Per the germline V gene, CDR1 is SGHVS and CDR2 is FQNEAQ. The CDR3 DNA reads as TGTGCCAGCAGCTTACAAGGGGACTTATACAATGAGCAGTTCTTC. Encoded protein: CASSLQGDLYNEQFF.

The chain links TRBV30 to TRBJ1-4; TRBD1 matches 8 bases. V lost 2 bases and J lost 7; bases outside the gene matches: 6. In germline, CDR1 is GTSNPN, CDR2 SVGIG (reference sequence). This CDR3 contains 14 residues. The CDR3 nucleotides read TGTGCCTGGAGTTCACAGGGGGAGGGTGAAAAACTGTTTTTT. Translating gives CAWSSQGEGEKLFF. The full variable domain, its missing parts supplied by reference TRBV30 and TRBJ1-4, is SQTIHQWPATLVQPVGSPLSLECTVEGTSNPNLYWYRQAAGRGLQLLFYSVGIGQISSEVPQNLSASRPQDRQFILSSKKLLLSDSGFYLCAWSSQGEGEKLFFGSGTQLSVL.